The next 30 T cell receptor beta chains were all read from a single sample in a study of CXCR3-negative and CXCR3-positive naive CD8 T cells. These receptors have no known antigen. Study-level results: Hydrophobicity of TRB CDR3s was greater in CXCR3-positive naive cells than in CXCR3-negative naive cells.

All TRB cDNA libraries came from 5' RACE performed with UMI labels. TCRdb reprocessed the 5' RACE reads and reports one entry per CDR3 protein, with no DNA. There are some 120,000 distinct CDR3 sequences in the sample, with about 0.34% held by the top ten. Sequences were obtained from naive CXCR3+ CD8+ T cells from blood. Noted subset: CD45RO-CCR7+CD27+CD95- naive CD8+ T cells expressing CXCR3 (TNR3+). The receptor source for this set is a human donor in good health. Some clones in this sample may be carry-over from other donors' samples.

The rearrangement links TRBV3-1 to TRBJ2-1; the TCRdb D gene call, TRBD2, has no DNA to confirm it. CDR1 LGHDT and CDR2 YNNKEL come from the germline V gene (reference sequence). CDR3 length equals 17 residues. The CDR3 loop is CASSQIPPAGGPGGQFF.

The chain couples TRBV27 to TRBJ2-7; as DNA is missing, the TRBD1 call by TCRdb cannot be tested. This CDR3 has 11 amino acids. Germline V gives CDR1 MNHEY, CDR2 SMNVEV (reference sequence). CDR3 residues: CASSWGPEQYF.

This chain connects TRBV12-3 or TRBV12-4 to TRBJ1-2; TCRdb lists TRBD1, though no DNA is available to test this call. The CDR3 totals 15 residues. The CDR3 loop reads CASSEQPGVIYGYTF.

This chain links TRBV29-1 with TRBJ2-7. Germline V gives CDR1 SQVTM, CDR2 ANQGSEA. The CDR3 has 13 residues. The CDR3 here is CSVEDLESYEQYF.

The CDR3 reads CASNVYGGATDTQYF. V is TRBV27 and J is TRBJ2-3; the TCRdb D gene call, TRBD1, has no DNA to confirm it. CDR3 length equals 15 residues. Per the germline V gene, CDR1 is MNHEY and CDR2 is SMNVEV (reference sequence).

V is TRBV11-2 and J is TRBJ2-7; TCRdb's D call, TRBD1, is unchecked because there is no DNA. Germline V CDR1 and CDR2: SGHAT, FQNNGV. The CDR3 runs 13 residues. CDR3 in amino acids: CASSLEGGYEQYF.

The chain uses TRBV10-3 and TRBJ1-4. This CDR3 region has 13 residues. Germline CDR1 ENHRY, CDR2 SYGVKD. CDR3 region: CAISERANEKLFF.

The V gene is TRBV3-1, the J gene TRBJ1-5. The V gene's germline CDR1 is LGHDT and CDR2 YNNKEL (reference sequence). CDR3 length: 21 residues. CDR3 amino acids: CASSQDVPAKDLVNSNQPQHF.

V is TRBV7-9 and J is TRBJ2-1; there is no DNA to check the TCRdb D call of TRBD2. Per germline, CDR1 SEHNR and CDR2 FQNEAQ (reference sequence). This CDR3 is 16 amino acids long. The CDR3 loop is CASSLAEGLRYNEQFF.

V gene TRBV20-1 combines with J gene TRBJ1-3; absent DNA, TCRdb's TRBD1 call cannot be checked. CDR3 length: 16 amino acids. Germline-derived CDR1 and CDR2 are DFQATT and SNEGSKA (reference sequence). CDR3 residues: CSARVTGLYSGNTIYF.

V usage is TRBV29-1 and J usage is TRBJ2-7; TCRdb calls TRBD1, which cannot be checked without DNA. CDR1 and CDR2 from the germline V gene are SQVTM and ANQGSEA. This CDR3 has 15 residues. This CDR3 is CSVEEETGFPLEQYF.

The chain combines TRBV7-2 with TRBJ2-2; TCRdb lists TRBD1, though no DNA is available to test this call. The CDR3 extends over 15 amino acids. Per germline, CDR1 SGHTA and CDR2 FQGNSA. CDR3 in amino acids: CASSPSWGGVGELFF.

The chain uses TRBV28 and TRBJ2-2. Germline CDR1 is MDHEN and CDR2 is SYDVKM. CDR3 length equals 12 residues. CDR3 amino acids: CASSLRFEELFF.

The rearrangement links TRBV4-1 to TRBJ2-6; TCRdb designates TRBD1, a call that cannot be tested without DNA. The CDR3 is made up of 19 amino acids. CDR1 and CDR2 from the germline V gene are MGHRA and YSYEKL. CDR3 protein: CASSQQPGQVNSGANVLTF.

The genes are TRBV12-3 or TRBV12-4 and TRBJ2-3; no DNA is available, so the TRBD1 call from TCRdb remains unchecked. CDR3 length equals 13 residues. CDR3 sequence reads: CASSRGSGDTQYF.

J is TRBJ1-2 and V is TRBV11-2. This CDR3 contains 13 residues. Germline V gives CDR1 SGHAT, CDR2 FQNNGV. The CDR3 loop reads CASSLFLDYGYTF.

The chain carries TRBV23-1 and TRBJ2-5; as DNA is missing, the TRBD1 call by TCRdb cannot be tested. TRBV23-1 is an ORF, with its function uncertain. The CDR3 length is 15 residues. The CDR3 is CASSPPRRGWETQYF.

This sequence joins TRBV7-9 and TRBJ2-5; the D call of TRBD2 rests on TCRdb alone, since no DNA is present to check it. CDR3 size: 13 residues. Germline V CDR1 and CDR2: SEHNR, FQNEAQ (reference sequence). This CDR3 reads CASSSDPRETQYF.

The J gene is TRBJ2-7, the V gene TRBV10-3; TCRdb's D call of TRBD1 is untestable without DNA. This CDR3 has 15 residues. Per germline, CDR1 ENHRY and CDR2 SYGVKD. The CDR3 spells CAISEGQSRAYEQYF.

This sequence joins TRBV4-3 and TRBJ1-1. Germline values: CDR1 LGHNA, CDR2 YSLEER. The CDR3 totals 13 residues. This CDR3 reads CASSQEGWHSAFF.

V and J are TRBV5-1 and TRBJ1-5. Germline V CDR1 and CDR2: SGHRS, YFSETQ. The CDR3 contains 15 residues. CDR3: CASSLVGSPHQPQHF.

The chain uses TRBV6-2 or TRBV6-3 and TRBJ2-7; TCRdb names TRBD2, which stays unverified in the absence of DNA. The length of the CDR3 is 16 residues. Germline CDR1 reads MNHEY; CDR2 reads SVGEGT. The CDR3 region is CASSYLSGRASYEQYF.

The genes are TRBV5-1 and TRBJ2-1; TCRdb designates TRBD1, a call that cannot be tested without DNA. The CDR3 length is 19 residues. Per germline, CDR1 SGHRS and CDR2 YFSETQ. CDR3: CASPEGGGARDRSYNEQFF. Complete variable domain (other parts from reference TRBV5-1 and TRBJ2-1): KAGVTQTPRYLIKTRGQQVTLSCSPISGHRSVSWYQQTPGQGLQFLFEYFSETQRNKGNFPGRFSGRQFSNSRSEMNVSTLELGDSALYLCASPEGGGARDRSYNEQFFGPGTRLTVL.

The chain has TRBV12-3 or TRBV12-4 and TRBJ1-5; TCRdb gives TRBD1 as the D gene, but with no DNA this cannot be confirmed. The CDR3 consists of 15 residues. CDR3 amino acids: CASSSVRESNQPQHF.

V and J are TRBV24-1 and TRBJ2-1; TCRdb names TRBD1, which stays unverified in the absence of DNA. The CDR3 contains 15 residues. The germline gives CDR1 KGHDR, CDR2 SFDVKD. The CDR3 sequence is CATSDWTGADNQQFF.

This sequence joins TRBV7-6 and TRBJ2-2; TCRdb designates TRBD1, a call that cannot be tested without DNA. The CDR3 is 21 residues long. Germline V gene lookup returns CDR1 SGHVS and CDR2 FNYEAQ. CDR3 in amino acids: CASSLVSRLMSGRREVGELFF.

V and J are TRBV6-5 and TRBJ2-2. This CDR3 is built from 11 residues. Germline-derived CDR1 and CDR2 are MNHEY and SVGAGI. This chain's CDR3 is CASRTSGELFF.

V gene TRBV5-1 combines with J gene TRBJ2-7; checking the TCRdb D call of TRBD2 is not possible without DNA. CDR1 is SGHRS, CDR2 YFSETQ, per germline. The CDR3 extends over 15 amino acids. The CDR3 spells CASSPWSGIGEEQYF.

V usage is TRBV21-1 and J usage is TRBJ1-1; TCRdb selects TRBD1, and the lack of DNA leaves this call unchecked. TRBV21-1 constitutes a pseudogene. The CDR3 covers 16 residues. CDR3: CASSKTPGHMNTEAFF.

The CDR3 reads CASSRATTDTQYF. The gene calls are TRBV6-2 or TRBV6-3 and TRBJ2-3. Germline V CDR1 and CDR2: MNHEY, SVGEGT. The length of the CDR3 is 13 residues.